These T cell receptor beta chains were read from a single sample in a study of blood T cell repertoires in COVID-19. Libraries were prepared by immunoSEQ multiplex PCR; TCRdb keeps only in-frame clonotypes and omits some of them. The profile shows fewer than 150,000 clones, around 80% of them singletons. The sample consisted of peripheral blood. The receptors derive from a human donor in a cohort sampled during active COVID-19. Both conserved end residues are part of each CDR3. A D gene is named only where the DNA matches it firmly. Not every row has a clone size; where given, it reads once, few, many or a size class.

D gene: TRBD2
V gene: TRBV7-3
clone size: .
CDR3 length: 15
J gene: TRBJ2-1
CDR3 DNA: TGTGCCAGCAGCTTAGATAGCGGGGGGTACAATGAGCAGTTCTTC
CDR3 protein: CASSLDSGGYNEQFF

D gene: .
V gene: TRBV7-2
clone size: .
CDR3 length: 13
J gene: TRBJ2-7
CDR3 DNA: TGTGCCAGCAGCTTAGATAAGAGGTACGAGCAGTACTTC
CDR3 protein: CASSLDKRYEQYF

D gene: TRBD1
V gene: TRBV19
clone size: few
CDR3 length: 14
J gene: TRBJ1-2
CDR3 DNA: TGTGCCAGTAGTCGGACAGGGGGCGACTATGGCTACACCTTC
CDR3 protein: CASSRTGGDYGYTF

D gene: .
V gene: TRBV18
clone size: once
CDR3 length: 12
J gene: TRBJ1-1
CDR3 DNA: TGTGCCAGCTCACCCAGTCCCAGGGGAGCTTTCTTT
CDR3 protein: CASSPSPRGAFF

D gene: .
V gene: TRBV5-4
clone size: once
CDR3 length: 16
J gene: TRBJ1-2
CDR3 DNA: TGTGCCAGCAGCTCGGCAGGCTCAAGGCGTCTCTATGGCTACACCTTC
CDR3 protein: CASSSAGSRRLYGYTF

D gene: TRBD1
V gene: TRBV4-3
clone size: .
CDR3 length: 17
J gene: TRBJ1-4
CDR3 DNA: TGCGCCAGCAGCCAAGATCTGGGGACAGGGTATGGTGAAAAACTGTTTTTT
CDR3 protein: CASSQDLGTGYGEKLFF

D gene: TRBD1
V gene: TRBV10-1
clone size: .
CDR3 length: 13
J gene: TRBJ2-7
CDR3 DNA: TGCGCCAGCAGGGACAGGGACTTCTACGAGCAGTACTTC
CDR3 protein: CASRDRDFYEQYF

D gene: .
V gene: TRBV4-3
clone size: .
CDR3 length: 14
J gene: TRBJ1-6
CDR3 DNA: TGCGCCAGCAGCCAAGTAAATTATAATTCACCCCTCCACTTT
CDR3 protein: CASSQVNYNSPLHF

D gene: TRBD1
V gene: TRBV5-5
clone size: once
CDR3 length: 14
J gene: TRBJ2-7
CDR3 DNA: TGTGCCAGCAGCTTGTACAGGGGTCCCTACGAGCAGTACTTC
CDR3 protein: CASSLYRGPYEQYF

D gene: TRBD2
V gene: TRBV15
clone size: .
CDR3 length: 16
J gene: TRBJ2-5
CDR3 DNA: TGTGCCACCAGCACGGGACTAGCGGGGGGAGGGGAGACCCAGTACTTC
CDR3 protein: CATSTGLAGGGETQYF

D gene: TRBD2
V gene: TRBV6-6
clone size: many
CDR3 length: 17
J gene: TRBJ2-1
CDR3 DNA: TGTGCCAGCAGTCAACGTCTTAGCGGGGGGCCCCACAATGAGCAGTTCTTC
CDR3 protein: CASSQRLSGGPHNEQFF

D gene: .
V gene: TRBV3-1/TRBV3-2
clone size: .
CDR3 length: 17
J gene: TRBJ2-1
CDR3 DNA: TGTGCCAGCAGCCAAGATCTTGCAGGGGAGGGATACAATGAGCAGTTCTTC
CDR3 protein: CASSQDLAGEGYNEQFF

D gene: .
V gene: TRBV19
clone size: once
CDR3 length: 13
J gene: TRBJ1-5
CDR3 DNA: TGTGCCAGTAGTGTGGGCCGTAATCAGCCCCAGCATTTT
CDR3 protein: CASSVGRNQPQHF

D gene: TRBD2
V gene: TRBV6-2/TRBV6-3
clone size: many
CDR3 length: 18
J gene: TRBJ2-1
CDR3 DNA: TGTGCCAGCAGTTACTCTCCCCCCAGCGGGGGGCTTTATAATGAGCAGTTCTTC
CDR3 protein: CASSYSPPSGGLYNEQFF

D gene: .
V gene: TRBV3-1/TRBV3-2
clone size: .
CDR3 length: 16
J gene: TRBJ2-3
CDR3 DNA: TGTGCCAGCAGCCCCCTCCGGAGACTACGCACAGATACGCAGTATTTT
CDR3 protein: CASSPLRRLRTDTQYF

D gene: .
V gene: TRBV6-5
clone size: .
CDR3 length: 15
J gene: TRBJ2-3
CDR3 DNA: TGTGCCAGCAGTTACCGGGGATCAATCACAGATACGCAGTATTTT
CDR3 protein: CASSYRGSITDTQYF

D gene: .
V gene: TRBV7-2
clone size: .
CDR3 length: 11
J gene: TRBJ1-1
CDR3 DNA: TGTGCCAGCAGCTCGGTCACTGAAGCTTTCTTT
CDR3 protein: CASSSVTEAFF

D gene: TRBD2
V gene: TRBV9
clone size: .
CDR3 length: 16
J gene: TRBJ2-1
CDR3 DNA: TGTGCCAGCAGCGTATCCTTAGCGGGGGGTTACAATGAGCAGTTCTTC
CDR3 protein: CASSVSLAGGYNEQFF

D gene: TRBD1
V gene: TRBV12-3/TRBV12-4
clone size: .
CDR3 length: 13
J gene: TRBJ1-1
CDR3 DNA: TGTGCCAGCAGGCAGACAGGGGGCACTGAAGCTTTCTTT
CDR3 protein: CASRQTGGTEAFF

D gene: .
V gene: TRBV27
clone size: .
CDR3 length: 19
J gene: TRBJ2-6
CDR3 DNA: TGTGCCAGCAGCGCCAGTAGGGGCGGGATTATGCCTGGGGCCAACGTCCTGACTTTC
CDR3 protein: CASSASRGGIMPGANVLTF

D gene: TRBD2
V gene: TRBV2
clone size: .
CDR3 length: 18
J gene: TRBJ2-5
CDR3 DNA: TGTGCCAGCAGTGCACGGACTAGCGGGGGGGCGGGAGTAAAGACCCAGTACTTC
CDR3 protein: CASSARTSGGAGVKTQYF

D gene: .
V gene: TRBV19
clone size: .
CDR3 length: 14
J gene: TRBJ1-5
CDR3 DNA: TGTGCCAGTAGCCGGGGAGGGCTCAATCAGCCCCAGCATTTT
CDR3 protein: CASSRGGLNQPQHF

D gene: .
V gene: TRBV2
clone size: .
CDR3 length: 13
J gene: TRBJ2-7
CDR3 DNA: TGTGCCACCCTGAAACAAACCGACTACGAGCAGTACTTC
CDR3 protein: CATLKQTDYEQYF

D gene: TRBD2
V gene: TRBV9
clone size: once
CDR3 length: 16
J gene: TRBJ2-1
CDR3 DNA: TGTGCCAGCAGCCCCACAGGGCGGGGGGGCCGATTTGAGCAGTTCTTC
CDR3 protein: CASSPTGRGGRFEQFF

D gene: TRBD2
V gene: TRBV19
clone size: .
CDR3 length: 15
J gene: TRBJ2-3
CDR3 DNA: TGTGCCAGTAGAGCTGCGGGGGGCATCACAGATACGCAGTATTTT
CDR3 protein: CASRAAGGITDTQYF

D gene: .
V gene: TRBV27
clone size: .
CDR3 length: 13
J gene: TRBJ1-2
CDR3 DNA: TGTGCCAGCAGCGATAGACCTGGAGATGGCTACACCTTC
CDR3 protein: CASSDRPGDGYTF

D gene: .
V gene: TRBV7-8
clone size: .
CDR3 length: 15
J gene: TRBJ1-5
CDR3 DNA: TGTGCCAGCAGCCGAGCGGGAGGGGCGGGGCAGCCCCAGCATTTT
CDR3 protein: CASSRAGGAGQPQHF

D gene: .
V gene: TRBV14
clone size: .
CDR3 length: 15
J gene: TRBJ2-2
CDR3 DNA: TGTGCCAGCAGCCGCGCGGGATATAACACCGGGGAGCTGTTTTTT
CDR3 protein: CASSRAGYNTGELFF

D gene: TRBD1
V gene: TRBV15
clone size: .
CDR3 length: 15
J gene: TRBJ2-3
CDR3 DNA: TGTGCCACCGCCGCCGGGACAGGGGCGTCAGATACGCAGTATTTT
CDR3 protein: CATAAGTGASDTQYF

D gene: .
V gene: TRBV29-1
clone size: .
CDR3 length: 18
J gene: TRBJ2-7
CDR3 DNA: TGCAGCGTTGCCTCGGCAGGGCGGACATGGTCGTACTCCTACGAGCAGTACTTC
CDR3 protein: CSVASAGRTWSYSYEQYF

D gene: TRBD2
V gene: TRBV30
clone size: .
CDR3 length: 14
J gene: TRBJ2-7
CDR3 DNA: TGTGCCTGGAGTAAATTAGCGGGGGCCTACGAGCAGTACTTC
CDR3 protein: CAWSKLAGAYEQYF

D gene: TRBD1
V gene: TRBV2
clone size: .
CDR3 length: 13
J gene: TRBJ1-3
CDR3 DNA: TGTGCCAGCAGTGAGACAGGGCAAAACACCATATATTTT
CDR3 protein: CASSETGQNTIYF

D gene: .
V gene: TRBV6-5
clone size: .
CDR3 length: 14
J gene: TRBJ1-6
CDR3 DNA: TGTGCCAGCACTTCAACAGCCCGCTATTCACCCCTCCACTTT
CDR3 protein: CASTSTARYSPLHF

D gene: .
V gene: TRBV20-1
clone size: .
CDR3 length: 13
J gene: TRBJ2-7
CDR3 DNA: TGCAGTGCTAGTAGACAACCTACCTACGAGCAGTACTTC
CDR3 protein: CSASRQPTYEQYF

D gene: .
V gene: TRBV28
clone size: .
CDR3 length: 13
J gene: TRBJ1-1
CDR3 DNA: TGTGCCAGCAGTTCCTCAGGAGGCACTGAAGCTTTCTTT
CDR3 protein: CASSSSGGTEAFF

D gene: TRBD2
V gene: TRBV30
clone size: .
CDR3 length: 15
J gene: TRBJ2-3
CDR3 DNA: TGTGCCTGGAGTCCGAGCGGGGGGGCCACAGATACGCAGTATTTT
CDR3 protein: CAWSPSGGATDTQYF

D gene: TRBD2
V gene: TRBV3-1/TRBV3-2
clone size: .
CDR3 length: 14
J gene: TRBJ2-7
CDR3 DNA: TGTGCCAGACTTTCTACTAGCGGGGTTTACGAGCAGTACTTC
CDR3 protein: CARLSTSGVYEQYF

D gene: TRBD1
V gene: TRBV5-3
clone size: once
CDR3 length: 20
J gene: TRBJ1-6
CDR3 DNA: TGTGCCAGAAGCCCCCCGACAGGGGGGCCGATCAGCTCCTATAATTCACCCCTCCACTTT
CDR3 protein: CARSPPTGGPISSYNSPLHF

D gene: .
V gene: TRBV2
clone size: .
CDR3 length: 18
J gene: TRBJ1-2
CDR3 DNA: TGTGCCAGCAGTGAATTTGGCGACATAGACTATATTAACTATGGCTACACCTTC
CDR3 protein: CASSEFGDIDYINYGYTF

D gene: .
V gene: TRBV5-4
clone size: few
CDR3 length: 15
J gene: TRBJ2-3
CDR3 DNA: TGTGCCAGCAGCTTGGACCGCGGGGTCACAGATACGCAGTATTTT
CDR3 protein: CASSLDRGVTDTQYF

D gene: TRBD1
V gene: TRBV2
clone size: .
CDR3 length: 14
J gene: TRBJ1-2
CDR3 DNA: TGTGCCAGCCTCCAGGGGGACCGCCTCTATGGCTACACCTTC
CDR3 protein: CASLQGDRLYGYTF

D gene: TRBD2
V gene: TRBV9
clone size: .
CDR3 length: 16
J gene: TRBJ2-2
CDR3 DNA: TGTGCCAGCAGCGTCAGCGGGGGGGCGAACACCGGGGAGCTGTTTTTT
CDR3 protein: CASSVSGGANTGELFF

D gene: .
V gene: TRBV30
clone size: .
CDR3 length: 11
J gene: TRBJ2-7
CDR3 DNA: TGTGCCTGGACAGGGAACTACGAGCAGTACTTC
CDR3 protein: CAWTGNYEQYF

D gene: TRBD1
V gene: TRBV24-1
clone size: .
CDR3 length: 14
J gene: TRBJ2-1
CDR3 DNA: TGTGCCACCAGTGACCCCGACAGGGGGAATGAGCAGTTCTTC
CDR3 protein: CATSDPDRGNEQFF

D gene: TRBD1
V gene: TRBV6-5
clone size: .
CDR3 length: 12
J gene: TRBJ2-1
CDR3 DNA: TGTGCCAGCAGCCACAGGGGACACGAGCAGTTCTTC
CDR3 protein: CASSHRGHEQFF

D gene: .
V gene: TRBV5-1
clone size: once
CDR3 length: 15
J gene: TRBJ1-2
CDR3 DNA: TGCGCCAGCAGCTTGGACCCGACAGGCCTCTATGGCTACACCTTC
CDR3 protein: CASSLDPTGLYGYTF

D gene: .
V gene: TRBV30
clone size: once
CDR3 length: 12
J gene: TRBJ1-2
CDR3 DNA: TGTGCCTGGGACTGGTCCGGGGATGGCTACACCTTC
CDR3 protein: CAWDWSGDGYTF

D gene: .
V gene: TRBV4-2
clone size: .
CDR3 length: 19
J gene: TRBJ1-2
CDR3 DNA: TGTGCCAGCACCCCACGATCCCTTTTCGACTTTGCTGCCAACTATGGCTACACCTTC
CDR3 protein: CASTPRSLFDFAANYGYTF

D gene: .
V gene: TRBV29-1
clone size: .
CDR3 length: 14
J gene: TRBJ1-4
CDR3 DNA: TGCAGCGTTGAGGTCAGGGCAGAGAATGAAAAACTGTTTTTT
CDR3 protein: CSVEVRAENEKLFF

D gene: TRBD2
V gene: TRBV7-6
clone size: .
CDR3 length: 18
J gene: TRBJ2-7
CDR3 DNA: TGTGCCAGCAGCTTGGGACTAGCGGGGGGCTCCCTCTCCTACGAGCAGTACTTC
CDR3 protein: CASSLGLAGGSLSYEQYF

D gene: .
V gene: TRBV24-1
clone size: once
CDR3 length: 16
J gene: TRBJ2-1
CDR3 DNA: TGTGCCACCAGTCCCTCCCCGGGAGCAGGCTACAATGAGCAGTTCTTC
CDR3 protein: CATSPSPGAGYNEQFF

D gene: TRBD2
V gene: TRBV9
clone size: .
CDR3 length: 16
J gene: TRBJ2-1
CDR3 DNA: TGTGCCAGCAGCGAGACGCTAGCGGGGGCTCCCAATGAGCAGTTCTTC
CDR3 protein: CASSETLAGAPNEQFF

D gene: .
V gene: TRBV6-5
clone size: .
CDR3 length: 13
J gene: TRBJ1-2
CDR3 DNA: TGTGCCAGCAGGTTAGGGAGCGGCTATGGCTACACCTTC
CDR3 protein: CASRLGSGYGYTF

D gene: TRBD2
V gene: TRBV5-6
clone size: .
CDR3 length: 13
J gene: TRBJ2-3
CDR3 DNA: TGTGCCAGCAGCTTGCCACTAGCGGATACGCAGTATTTT
CDR3 protein: CASSLPLADTQYF

D gene: TRBD1
V gene: TRBV3-1/TRBV3-2
clone size: .
CDR3 length: 16
J gene: TRBJ1-4
CDR3 DNA: TGTGCCAGCAGCCAACAACCGGGACAGGTTAATGAAAAACTGTTTTTT
CDR3 protein: CASSQQPGQVNEKLFF

D gene: TRBD2
V gene: TRBV5-1
clone size: once
CDR3 length: 17
J gene: TRBJ2-1
CDR3 DNA: TGCGCCAGCAGCTTGTTTAGCGGGGGGGTTTCCTACAATGAGCAGTTCTTC
CDR3 protein: CASSLFSGGVSYNEQFF

D gene: TRBD2
V gene: TRBV9
clone size: .
CDR3 length: 16
J gene: TRBJ2-1
CDR3 DNA: TGTGCCAGCAGCGCCCGGACTAGCGGGGGCCACAATGAGCAGTTCTTC
CDR3 protein: CASSARTSGGHNEQFF